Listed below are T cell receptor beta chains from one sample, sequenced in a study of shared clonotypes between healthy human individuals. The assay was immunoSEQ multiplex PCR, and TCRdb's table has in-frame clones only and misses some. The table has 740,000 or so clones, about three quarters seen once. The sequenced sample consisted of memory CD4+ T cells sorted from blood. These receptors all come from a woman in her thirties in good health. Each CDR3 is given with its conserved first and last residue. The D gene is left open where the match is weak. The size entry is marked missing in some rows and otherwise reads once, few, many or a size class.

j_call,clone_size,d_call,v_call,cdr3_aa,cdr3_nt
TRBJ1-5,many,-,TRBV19,CASSVRTNQPQHF,TGTGCCAGTAGTGTCCGAACCAATCAGCCCCAGCATTTT
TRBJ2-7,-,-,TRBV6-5,CASSYSGSNNEQYF,TGTGCCAGCAGTTACTCGGGCAGCAACAACGAGCAGTACTTC
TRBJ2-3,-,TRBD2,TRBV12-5,CASGTSATDTQYF,TGTGCTTCCGGGACTAGCGCAACAGATACGCAGTATTTT
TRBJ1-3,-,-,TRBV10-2,CASSTGPGNTIYF,TGCGCCAGCAGTACAGGGCCTGGAAACACCATATATTTT
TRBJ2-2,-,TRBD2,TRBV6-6,CASSTGGLNTGELFF,TGTGCCAGCAGCACGGGGGGACTGAACACCGGGGAGCTGTTTTTT
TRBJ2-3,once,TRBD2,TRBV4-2,CASSQALAATDTQYF,TGTGCCAGCAGCCAAGCCCTAGCGGCCACAGATACGCAGTATTTT
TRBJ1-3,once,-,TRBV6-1,CASSDIRTASGNTIYF,TGTGCCAGCAGTGACATCCGGACAGCCTCTGGAAACACCATATATTTT
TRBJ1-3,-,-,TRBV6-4,CASSDSAGSGNTIYF,TGTGCCAGCAGTGACTCCGCAGGCTCTGGAAACACCATATATTTT
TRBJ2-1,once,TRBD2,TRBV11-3,CASSGGLAGGNEQFF,TGTGCCAGCAGCGGGGGACTAGCGGGAGGAAATGAGCAGTTCTTC
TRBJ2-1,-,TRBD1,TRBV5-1,CASSPQGEEWNEQFF,TGCGCCAGCAGCCCCCAGGGGGAAGAATGGAATGAGCAGTTCTTC
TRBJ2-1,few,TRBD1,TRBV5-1,CASSWEGTGDNEQFF,TGCGCCAGCAGCTGGGAGGGGACAGGGGACAATGAGCAGTTCTTC
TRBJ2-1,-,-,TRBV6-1,CASSEWRQYNEQFF,TGTGCCAGCAGTGAATGGAGGCAATACAATGAGCAGTTCTTC
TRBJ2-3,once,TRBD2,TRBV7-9,CASSFLAGETDTQYF,TGTGCCAGCAGCTTCCTAGCGGGAGAGACAGATACGCAGTATTTT
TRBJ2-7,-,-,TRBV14,CASSSRAGLDEQYF,TGTGCCAGCAGCTCAAGGGCAGGGCTCGACGAGCAGTACTTC
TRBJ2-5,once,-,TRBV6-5,CASSQGSQETQYF,TGTGCCAGCAGTCAAGGGTCCCAAGAGACCCAGTACTTC
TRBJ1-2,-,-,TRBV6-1,CASSSNGYGYTF,TGTGCCAGCAGTTCCAACGGGTATGGCTACACCTTC
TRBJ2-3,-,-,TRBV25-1,CASTRGGVDTQYF,TGTGCCAGCACCCGAGGTGGAGTAGATACGCAGTATTTT
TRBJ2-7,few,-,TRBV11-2,CASSAERGTHPYEQYF,TGTGCCAGCAGCGCCGAAAGAGGGACTCATCCCTACGAGCAGTACTTC
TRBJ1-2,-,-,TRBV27,CASSLRPQLYGYTF,TGTGCCAGCAGTTTACGTCCCCAGCTCTATGGCTACACCTTC
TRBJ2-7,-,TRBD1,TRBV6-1,CASSELLGQGYEQYF,TGTGCCAGCAGTGAATTATTGGGACAGGGGTACGAGCAGTACTTC
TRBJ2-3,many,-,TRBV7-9,CASSSGQSTDTQYF,TGTGCCAGCAGCTCCGGACAGAGCACAGATACGCAGTATTTT
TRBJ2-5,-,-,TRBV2,CASSEPSSTQYF,TGTGCCAGCAGTGAACCTAGCAGCACCCAGTACTTC
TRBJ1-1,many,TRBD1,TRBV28,CASSWTTSGDSTEAFF,TGTGCCAGCAGTTGGACAACCTCGGGGGACAGCACTGAAGCTTTCTTT
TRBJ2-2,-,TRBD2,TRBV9,CASSVAQRGAGELFF,TGTGCCAGCAGCGTAGCTCAACGGGGGGCCGGGGAGCTGTTTTTT
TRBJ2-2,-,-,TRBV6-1,CASSVESSANTGELFF,TGTGCCAGCAGTGTCGAGTCCTCCGCGAACACCGGGGAGCTGTTTTTT
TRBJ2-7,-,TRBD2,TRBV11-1,CASSLDPSGYEQYF,TGTGCCAGCAGCTTAGACCCTAGCGGCTACGAGCAGTACTTC
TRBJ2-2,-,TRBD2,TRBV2,CASNREGLIGELFF,TGTGCCAGCAATCGGGAGGGCCTGATCGGGGAGCTGTTTTTT
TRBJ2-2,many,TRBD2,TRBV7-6,CASSLQAGLAVELFF,TGTGCCAGCAGCCTGCAAGCGGGACTAGCGGTCGAGCTGTTTTTT
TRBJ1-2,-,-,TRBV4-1,CASSHGSGTVYGYTF,TGCGCCAGCAGCCATGGATCCGGGACGGTCTATGGCTACACCTTC
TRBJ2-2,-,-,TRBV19,CASSYSLASTGELFF,TGTGCCAGTAGTTACAGCCTAGCATCCACCGGGGAGCTGTTTTTT
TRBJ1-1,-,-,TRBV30,CAWARGGGTEAFF,TGTGCCTGGGCACGGGGAGGGGGCACTGAAGCTTTCTTT
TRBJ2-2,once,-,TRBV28,CASGKGHGELFF,TGTGCCAGCGGGAAGGGCCACGGGGAGCTGTTTTTT
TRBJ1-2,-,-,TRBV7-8,CASSLGFLQGHGYTF,TGTGCCAGCAGCTTAGGATTTCTCCAGGGCCATGGCTACACCTTC
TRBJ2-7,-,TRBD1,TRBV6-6,CASSGGQTYEQYF,TGTGCCAGCAGTGGGGGACAGACCTACGAGCAGTACTTC
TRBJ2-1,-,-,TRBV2,CASSGSRLEAGNEQFF,TGTGCCAGCAGTGGTTCGCGACTAGAAGCGGGCAATGAGCAGTTCTTC
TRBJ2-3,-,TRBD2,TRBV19,CASSVGLAASTDTQYF,TGTGCCAGTAGTGTCGGACTAGCCGCATCCACAGATACGCAGTATTTT
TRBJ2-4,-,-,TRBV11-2,CASSLSQNIQYF,TGTGCCAGCAGCTTATCACAAAACATTCAGTACTTC
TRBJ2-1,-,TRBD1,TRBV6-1,CASLSMTGGSNEQFF,TGTGCCAGCCTAAGTATGACAGGGGGTTCAAATGAGCAGTTCTTC
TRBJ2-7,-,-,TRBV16,CASSQRRGSSSYEQYF,TGTGCCAGCAGCCAAAGGCGCGGGTCTAGCTCCTACGAGCAGTACTTC
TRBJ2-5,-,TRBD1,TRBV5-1,CASSLWTGPQETQYF,TGCGCCAGCAGCCTCTGGACAGGCCCCCAAGAGACCCAGTACTTC
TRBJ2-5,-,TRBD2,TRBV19,CASSIGREETQYF,TGTGCCAGTAGCATAGGGAGGGAAGAGACCCAGTACTTC
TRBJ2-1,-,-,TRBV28,CASRQLGEQFF,TGTGCCAGCAGGCAACTGGGTGAGCAGTTCTTC
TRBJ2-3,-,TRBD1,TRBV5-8,CASSRAGTGHYTQYF,TGTGCCAGCAGCCGTGCGGGGACAGGGCACTATACGCAGTATTTT
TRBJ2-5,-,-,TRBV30,CAWRTVQETQYF,TGTGCCTGGAGGACGGTACAAGAGACCCAGTACTTC
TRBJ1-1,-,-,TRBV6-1,CASSEAQRVITEAFF,TGTGCCAGCAGTGAAGCGCAGAGGGTAATCACTGAAGCTTTCTTT
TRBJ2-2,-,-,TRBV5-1,CASSTRQEPNTGELFF,TGCGCCAGCAGCACAAGACAGGAGCCAAACACCGGGGAGCTGTTTTTT
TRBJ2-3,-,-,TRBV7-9,CASSLAGVTADTQYF,TGTGCCAGCAGCTTAGCGGGAGTAACTGCAGATACGCAGTATTTT
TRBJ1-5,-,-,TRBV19,CASSIAFTGRGYSNQPQHF,TGTGCCAGTAGTATAGCGTTCACAGGAAGGGGGTATAGCAATCAGCCCCAGCATTTT
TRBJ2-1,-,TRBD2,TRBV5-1,CASSRVIAGGPGNEQFF,TGCGCCAGCAGCCGTGTTATTGCGGGAGGGCCGGGCAATGAGCAGTTCTTC
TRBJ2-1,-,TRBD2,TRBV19,CASGTLASGRGNEQFF,TGTGCCAGTGGGACGCTAGCTAGCGGGAGAGGAAATGAGCAGTTCTTC
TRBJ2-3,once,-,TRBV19,CASTMTRADTQYF,TGTGCCAGTACCATGACCCGGGCAGATACGCAGTATTTT
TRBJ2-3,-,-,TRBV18,CASSLTHRHTDTQYF,TGTGCCAGCTCGTTGACTCACAGACACACAGATACGCAGTATTTT
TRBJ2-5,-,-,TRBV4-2,CASSERTGQETQYF,TGTGCCAGCAGCGAACGGACCGGTCAAGAGACCCAGTACTTC
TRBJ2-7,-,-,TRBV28,CASSHGVGGGNYEQYF,TGTGCCAGCAGTCACGGAGTTGGGGGCGGTAACTACGAGCAGTACTTC
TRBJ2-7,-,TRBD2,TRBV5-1,CASSAGTSSYEQYF,TGCGCCAGCAGTGCCGGGACTAGCAGCTACGAGCAGTACTTC
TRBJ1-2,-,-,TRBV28,CASRPDSNYGYTF,TGTGCCAGCAGACCAGATTCTAACTATGGCTACACCTTC
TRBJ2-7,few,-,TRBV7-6,CASTRQPGPTYEQYF,TGTGCCAGCACCAGACAACCGGGACCTACCTACGAGCAGTACTTC
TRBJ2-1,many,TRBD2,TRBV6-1,CASSVNPGTSGSLYNEQFF,TGTGCCAGCAGTGTCAATCCTGGGACTAGCGGGAGTCTATACAATGAGCAGTTCTTC
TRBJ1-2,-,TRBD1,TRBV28,CASSPRTGNYGYTF,TGTGCCAGCAGCCCCAGGACAGGCAACTATGGCTACACCTTC
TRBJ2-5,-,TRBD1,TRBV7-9,CASSSITGEETQYF,TGTGCCAGCAGCTCTATCACAGGGGAAGAGACCCAGTACTTC